These 5 T cell receptor beta chains were all obtained from the same sample, sequenced in a study of CD8+ T cells in alopecia areata. Isolated RNA was reverse transcribed into cDNA used as the sequencing template. Using immunoSEQ multiplex PCR, the repertoire was profiled, and TCRdb retains in-frame clones only, with some absent. Of about 210,000 clones listed, 50% to 60% were seen once; the top ten hold 1.6%. The treatment here: oral pan-JAK inhibitor, 5-10 mg twice daily. Material: CD4+ T cells sorted from blood, obtained at week 4, from a patient treated with tofacitinib. The receptors here all came from a human donor with alopecia areata.

A few counts support this clone. The genes are TRBV4-3 and TRBJ2-3; D may match TRBD1 or TRBD2 (6 bases each). This CDR3 spans 13 amino acids. Germline loops: CDR1 LGHNA, CDR2 YSLEER. V was shortened by 2 bases and J by 4 bases, with 7 bases between the two germline ends. Here the CDR3 DNA reads TGCGCCAGCAGCCAACGGGGGCCAGATACGCAGTATTTT. Translation gives CASSQRGPDTQYF.

This clone has a single count. This sequence joins TRBV20-1 and TRBJ2-7; D is perhaps TRBD2 (6 bases). Trimming pared 3 bases from V and 12 bases from J, leaving 15 bases between. CDR3 size: 11 residues. Germline-derived CDR1 and CDR2 are DFQATT and SNEGSKA (reference sequence). CDR3: CSARAEGRRYF. The CDR3 coding sequence is TGCAGTGCTAGGGCGGAGGGACGGCGGTACTTC.

This clone has just a few counts. The rearrangement uses TRBV10-2 and TRBJ2-2, with 10 positions matching TRBD2. J gave up 7 bases and V 6 bases, and 8 bases lay outside the gene matches. Germline V gives CDR1 WSHSY, CDR2 SAAADI. The CDR3 has 15 residues. CDR3 DNA sequence: TGCGCCAGCAGGGCTAGCGGGGGTATTATCGGGGAGCTGTTTTTT. This translates into CASRASGGIIGELFF.

This chain joins TRBV7-9 and TRBJ1-2; D possibly corresponds to TRBD1 (5 bases). Germline CDR1 reads SEHNR; CDR2 reads FQNEAQ (reference sequence). The ends were cut back, 5 bases at V and 5 bases at J, with 15 bases in the middle. The CDR3 contains 14 residues. CDR3 sequence: CASSPLQGSYGYTF. CDR3 bases: TGTGCCAGCAGCCCCCTGCAGGGTTCATATGGCTACACCTTC.

This clone was counted only a few times. V is TRBV7-2 and J is TRBJ2-7; the D is unclear. The CDR3 consists of 15 residues. Germline-derived CDR1 and CDR2 are SGHTA and FQGNSA. Trimming took 2 bases from V and 4 from J, leaving 15 bases between them. The CDR3 is CASSLSVGLGYEQYF. Here the CDR3 DNA reads TGTGCCAGCAGCTTAAGCGTGGGGTTAGGATACGAGCAGTACTTC. The complete variable domain, with remaining parts taken from reference TRBV7-2 and TRBJ2-7, reads GAGVSQSPSNKVTEKGKDVELRCDPISGHTALYWYRQSLGQGLEFLIYFQGNSAPDKSGLPSDRFSAERTGGSVSTLTIQRTQQEDSAVYLCASSLSVGLGYEQYFGPGTRLTVT.